One and the same sample provided the 5 T cell receptor beta chains below, sequenced in a study of T cell repertoires in ileal Crohn's disease. Assay: immunoSEQ multiplex PCR; the TCRdb copy retains only in-frame clones and omits some. This table has 15,000 to 20,000 clones, approximately 70% appearing once. The sample was ileal tissue. The receptor source for this set is an adult with Crohn's disease.

V and J are TRBV11-2 and TRBJ1-3; 9 nucleotides agree with TRBD1. CDR3 length: 16 residues. Germline-derived CDR1 and CDR2 are SGHAT and FQNNGV. V shed 1 base and J 0 bases; nucleotides not matched to a gene: 1. The CDR3 is CASSLGGQGSGNTIYF. The CDR3 nucleotides read TGTGCCAGCAGCTTAGGGGGACAGGGCTCTGGAAACACCATATATTTT.

V and J are TRBV15 and TRBJ2-2; D is unresolved. V lost 0 bases and J lost 1, with 6 bases in between. Germline CDR1 LNHNV, CDR2 YYDKDF (reference sequence). The CDR3 has 15 residues. The CDR3 sequence is CATSREPGNTGELFF. The CDR3 DNA reads as TGTGCCACCAGCAGAGAGCCAGGGAACACCGGGGAGCTGTTTTTT.

CDR3 in DNA: TGTGCCAGTAGCCGCGGGACTGGTGTTGTGGAGACCCAGTACTTC. Protein sequence: CASSRGTGVVETQYF. V gene TRBV19 combines with J gene TRBJ2-5; a possible D gene is TRBD2 (6 bases). This CDR3 has 15 residues. Germline V lookup: CDR1 LNHDA, CDR2 SQIVND (reference sequence). The germline V and J ends were trimmed by 6 bases and 5 bases, with 19 bases remaining between them.

The chain links TRBV12-5 to TRBJ2-5, with TRBD1 as a possible D gene (6 bases). CDR1 is LGHNT, CDR2 FRNRAP, per germline. With 4 bases removed from V and 1 base from J, the gap between germline ends came to 7 bases. This CDR3 region has 13 residues. In DNA, the CDR3 is TGTGCTAGTGGTTGGGGGCTCCAAGAGACCCAGTACTTC. Its protein is CASGWGLQETQYF.

The chain joins TRBV10-2 to TRBJ1-2, with a possible D match to TRBD1 (6 bases). The germline gives CDR1 WSHSY, CDR2 SAAADI. There are 15 residues in the CDR3. Deletions cut 4 bases from V and 2 bases from J, with 14 bases between. Written as DNA, the CDR3 is TGCGCCAGCAGTGTAGTCTTAGGGACAAACTATGGCTACACCTTC. This encodes CASSVVLGTNYGYTF.